Following are 5 T cell receptor beta chains from one sample sequenced in a study of blood T cell repertoires in COVID-19 (dated by TCRdb to the early 2020s). The library was produced with the immunoSEQ multiplex PCR assay. The clones in this table, taken by TCRdb from immuneACCESS, are in-frame only. Not every clone is retained; where verified, under half of the shortfall comes from an unresolved V gene, and the cause of the rest is unknown. In all, the sample holds more than 85,000 clones, and about 87% of those were seen once. The ten most abundant clones make up about 1% of the sample. The sample consisted of peripheral blood. Receptors originate from a human donor in a cohort sampled during active COVID-19.

The chain employs TRBV19 and TRBJ2-2; 12 nucleotides align to TRBD2. J lost 2 bases, V lost 2 bases, and 3 bases had no gene match. This CDR3 is built from 17 residues. Looked up from germline, CDR1 is LNHDA and CDR2 is SQIVND (reference sequence). CDR3 DNA sequence: TGTGCCAGTAGTATAACTAGCGGGGGGCCTAACACCGGGGAGCTGTTTTTT. Protein: CASSITSGGPNTGELFF.

The chain recombines TRBV5-8 with TRBJ1-5, with TRBD1 matching over 7 bases. Germline-derived CDR1 and CDR2 are SGHTS and YDEGEE. Losses at the gene ends were 6 bases for V and 0 bases for J; bases not matched to a gene: 15. The CDR3 covers 18 residues. The CDR3 sequence is CASTRGRGSKDSNQPQHF. The CDR3 coding sequence is TGTGCCAGCACCAGGGGCAGGGGGTCTAAAGATAGCAATCAGCCCCAGCATTTT.

This chain connects TRBV11-2 to TRBJ1-4; D gene ambiguous. Germline V CDR1 and CDR2: SGHAT, FQNNGV. The CDR3 contains 15 residues. With 5 bases removed from V and 2 bases from J, the gap between germline ends came to 12 bases. CDR3 sequence reads: CASSAGSLTNEKLFF. CDR3 DNA: TGTGCCAGCAGCGCTGGTAGTCTGACTAATGAAAAACTGTTTTTT.

This chain links TRBV24-1 with TRBJ2-2, with 15 positions matching TRBD2. The germline V gene encodes CDR1 KGHDR and CDR2 SFDVKD. This CDR3 has 19 amino acids. V lost 9 bases to trimming and J lost 3 bases; unmatched junction nucleotides: 13. In nucleotides, the CDR3 is TGTGCCACCTCCCGGACTAGCGGGAGGGTTCATGGTGACACCGGGGAGCTGTTTTTT. It codes for CATSRTSGRVHGDTGELFF.

In this sample, this clone turned up once. V is TRBV11-3 and J is TRBJ1-6; tentatively, D is TRBD1 (5 bases). The length of the CDR3 is 14 residues. Germline CDR1 and CDR2: SGHNT and YENEEA. Deletions cut 1 base from V and 5 bases from J, with 6 bases between. The CDR3 DNA is TGTGCCAGCAGCTTAGGACAGAATAATTCACCCCTCCACTTT. Its protein product is CASSLGQNNSPLHF.